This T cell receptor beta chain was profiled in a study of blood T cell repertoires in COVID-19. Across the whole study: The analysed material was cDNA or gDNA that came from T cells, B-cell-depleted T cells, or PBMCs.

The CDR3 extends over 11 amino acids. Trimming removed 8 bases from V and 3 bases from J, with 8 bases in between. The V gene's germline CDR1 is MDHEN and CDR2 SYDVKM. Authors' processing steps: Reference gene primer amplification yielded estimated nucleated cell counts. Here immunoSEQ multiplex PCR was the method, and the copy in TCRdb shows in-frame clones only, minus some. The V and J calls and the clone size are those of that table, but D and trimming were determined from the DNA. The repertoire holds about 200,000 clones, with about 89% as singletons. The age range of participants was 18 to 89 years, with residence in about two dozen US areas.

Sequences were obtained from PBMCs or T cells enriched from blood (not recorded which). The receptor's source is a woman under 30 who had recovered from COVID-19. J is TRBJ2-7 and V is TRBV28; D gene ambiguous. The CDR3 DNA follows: TGTGCCAGCTGCGGCTACTACGAGCAGTACTTC. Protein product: CASCGYYEQYF.